The present entry profiles one T cell receptor beta chain with its context. Its target is not known. A single heparinised blood sample, averaging about 120 mL, was obtained per donor. The sample is drawn from a study of beta chain features in type 1 diabetes. Study-wide findings and caveats: Small HLA sub-analyses could not settle whether HLA shapes TCRB rearrangement. Patients showed naive, central memory and Treg TCRB repertoires that appeared more similar than those of healthy donors. There was a moderate but significant shortening of TCRB CDR3s in all four CD4+ subsets of Type 1 diabetes patients.

The entirety of the isolated RNA underwent reverse transcription, so expressed TCRB transcripts were sequenced. The data were produced by immunoSEQ multiplex PCR, yet TCRdb's version contains in-frame clones alone and is incomplete. The sample carries 120,000 or so clones, 15% to 20% recorded once. The germline CDR1 and CDR2 sequences are SEHNR and FQNEAQ (reference sequence). With 3 bases removed from V and 7 bases from J, the gap between germline ends came to 4 bases. There are 11 residues in the CDR3. This chain links TRBV7-9 with TRBJ2-1; no clear D gene. The sample consisted of central memory CD4+ T cells from blood. The TCR originated in a man aged 18 to 29 with type 1 diabetes. In DNA, the CDR3 is TGTGCCAGCAGCTTTCTGAATGAGCAGTTCTTC. Its translation: CASSFLNEQFF.